Shown below are 32 T cell receptor beta chains from a single sample sequenced in a study of CD8 T cells in ankylosing spondylitis (dated 2017 in TCRdb). Library creation used 5' RACE. Sequenced using an Illumina HiSeq 2500. TCRdb passed the public sequencing reads through fastp at Q25 and MiXCR, retaining productive beta sequences. Identical CDR3 proteins give one entry, which carries the most common genes and DNA. The sample includes tens of thousands of distinct CDR3 sequences, with more than 3% observed a single time. About 4% of the sample is taken by the ten largest. Sample: blood, either unsorted or a sorted T cell fraction (not recorded which). Source of these receptors: a female donor with ankylosing spondylitis or in good health (not recorded which).

Notes on this clonotype: A much bigger clone sits one base away, suggesting this may be a read error. The missing conserved phenylalanine or tryptophan at the end of this CDR3 makes a read error likely. The CDR3 nucleotides are TGTGCCAGCAGCGTACTGACAGAGAGATACAATGAGCAGTTCCTC. It encodes CASSVLTERYNEQFL. The chain links TRBV9 to TRBJ2-1; maybe TRBD1 (5 bases). CDR1 and CDR2 from the germline V gene are SGDLS and YYNGEE. Trimming removed 1 base at V and 4 bases at J, with 12 bases between. The CDR3 contains 15 residues.

This clonotype was found many times. The chain is built from TRBV9 and TRBJ1-6; D uncertain. The CDR3 runs 15 residues. V was trimmed by 0 bases and J by 6 bases, leaving 10 bases between them. Germline assignment: CDR1 SGDLS and CDR2 YYNGEE. The CDR3 protein is CASSVAGLGNSPLHF. The CDR3 DNA is TGTGCCAGCAGCGTAGCAGGATTGGGTAATTCACCCCTCCACTTT.

This clonotype has at least ten counts. The chain employs TRBV9 and TRBJ1-1; the D is unclear. V shed 3 bases and J shed 0 bases, with 9 bases lying between them. Per the germline V gene, CDR1 is SGDLS and CDR2 is YYNGEE. The CDR3 length is 14 residues. As DNA, the CDR3 is TGTGCCAGCAGCGCCGAAGTCATGAACACTGAAGCTTTCTTT. This sequence encodes CASSAEVMNTEAFF.

This clonotype was recorded a few times. The genes are TRBV9 and TRBJ2-6, with no clear D. V was cut by 0 bases and J by 0 bases, with 10 bases left in between. The CDR3 is made up of 17 amino acids. Germline CDR1 and CDR2: SGDLS and YYNGEE. The DNA of the CDR3 is TGTGCCAGCAGCGTAGGACATGAGATCTCTGGGGCCAACGTCCTGACTTTC. It yields the protein CASSVGHEISGANVLTF.

This clonotype was detected ten times or more. This sequence joins TRBV9 and TRBJ2-5; TRBD2 matches at 11 bases. Losses at the gene ends were 1 base for V and 5 bases for J; bases not matched to a gene: 4. Germline V gives CDR1 SGDLS, CDR2 YYNGEE. This CDR3 has 15 residues. The CDR3 sequence: CASSVSSGGRETQYF. For the CDR3, the DNA is TGTGCCAGCAGCGTATCTAGCGGGGGGCGGGAGACCCAGTACTTC.

The sample holds a few counts of this clonotype. The rearrangement joins TRBV9 to TRBJ1-2; D gene unclear. CDR3 length equals 13 residues. V shed 1 base and J shed 4 bases, with 8 bases lying between them. CDR1 and CDR2 (germline): SGDLS, YYNGEE. CDR3: CASSVRVGYGYTF. Written as DNA, the CDR3 is TGTGCCAGCAGCGTAAGGGTCGGCTATGGCTACACCTTC.

This clonotype was counted at least ten times. This chain links TRBV9 with TRBJ1-3; D gene ambiguous. V gave up 2 bases and J gave up 3 bases, with 6 bases separating them. The CDR3 totals 13 residues. Germline loops: CDR1 SGDLS, CDR2 YYNGEE. The CDR3 nucleotides read TGTGCCAGCAGCGTCCCAGGTGGAAACACCATATATTTT. It specifies CASSVPGGNTIYF.

This clonotype was counted ten times or more. Here the CDR3 DNA reads TGTGCCAGCAGCGAGACAGGGGGAGGGAATTCACCCCTCCACTTT. Translating gives CASSETGGGNSPLHF. The chain employs TRBV9 and TRBJ1-6; 9 bases map to TRBD1. This CDR3 has 15 amino acids. J was trimmed by 7 bases and V by 3 bases; bases with no gene match: 5. Germline CDR1 and CDR2: SGDLS and YYNGEE.

This clonotype was recorded at least ten times. The chain has TRBV9 and TRBJ1-5, with 12 bases matching TRBD1. The CDR3 sequence is 16 residues long. Germline assignment: CDR1 SGDLS and CDR2 YYNGEE. V lost 4 bases, J lost 6 bases, and 8 bases stayed unmatched. This CDR3 reads CASSPGTGGLGQPQHF. The CDR3 DNA sequence: TGTGCCAGCAGCCCCGGGACAGGGGGCTTGGGTCAGCCCCAGCATTTT.

This clonotype came up many times. The chain is built from TRBV9 and TRBJ1-5, with 7 bases that match TRBD1. The CDR3 has 14 amino acids. Germline CDR1 and CDR2: SGDLS and YYNGEE. Trimming cost V 3 bases and J 3 bases; bases outside gene matches: 3. CDR3 nucleotide sequence: TGTGCCAGCAGCGAACAGGGGATCAATCAGCCCCAGCATTTT. Amino acids: CASSEQGINQPQHF.

This clonotype was counted ten times or more. The chain links TRBV9 to TRBJ2-3; D is possibly TRBD1 (6 bases). This CDR3 has 14 amino acids. V was clipped by 0 bases and J by 3 bases, with 8 bases between them. CDR1 is SGDLS and CDR2 is YYNGEE in the germline V gene. DNA of the CDR3: TGTGCCAGCAGCGTAGAAGGGACAACAGATACGCAGTATTTT. It codes for CASSVEGTTDTQYF.

This clonotype appeared many times. The chain uses TRBV9 and TRBJ2-3; D remains unclear. This CDR3 comprises 13 residues. CDR1 is SGDLS and CDR2 is YYNGEE in the germline V gene. V was shortened by 0 bases and J by 6 bases, with 8 bases between the two germline ends. The chain's CDR3 is CASSVEWVDTQYF. The CDR3 region has the DNA TGTGCCAGCAGCGTAGAGTGGGTGGATACGCAGTATTTT.

The table lists this clonotype with many counts. The chain employs TRBV9 and TRBJ2-3; D not resolved. V was shortened by 4 bases and J by 2 bases, with 11 bases between the two germline ends. Germline V gene data show CDR1 as SGDLS and CDR2 as YYNGEE. The CDR3 contains 14 residues. The CDR3 loop is CASSPYINTDTQYF. CDR3 nucleotides: TGTGCCAGCAGCCCCTACATAAACACAGATACGCAGTATTTT. The entire variable domain, with the rest obtained from reference TRBV9 and TRBJ2-3, is as follows: DSGVTQTPKHLITATGQRVTLRCSPRSGDLSVYWYQQSLDQGLQFLIQYYNGEERAKGNILERFSAQQFPDLHSELNLSSLELGDSALYFCASSPYINTDTQYFGPGTRLTVL.

This clonotype rates as medium-sized. The V call is TRBV9, the J call TRBJ1-1, with D tentatively TRBD1 (5 bases). Germline V gene lookup returns CDR1 SGDLS and CDR2 YYNGEE. This CDR3 has 14 residues. V lost 3 bases to trimming and J lost 0 bases, with 9 bases between them. CDR3 DNA sequence: TGTGCCAGCAGCGACGGCAGGGTGAACACTGAAGCTTTCTTT. Translating it yields CASSDGRVNTEAFF. Supplemented by reference TRBV9 and TRBJ1-1, the full variable domain reads DSGVTQTPKHLITATGQRVTLRCSPRSGDLSVYWYQQSLDQGLQFLIQYYNGEERAKGNILERFSAQQFPDLHSELNLSSLELGDSALYFCASSDGRVNTEAFFGQGTRLTVV.

This sequence joins TRBV9 and TRBJ1-5; weak D call: TRBD1 (6 bases). CDR3 length: 13 amino acids. CDR1 and CDR2 from the germline V gene are SGDLS and YYNGEE. V was clipped by 1 base and J by 9 bases, with 11 bases between them. The CDR3 reads CASSVKADRPQHF. In DNA form, the CDR3 reads TGTGCCAGCAGCGTAAAGGCGGACAGGCCCCAGCATTTT.

In its sample, this clonotype was seen many times. This chain connects TRBV9 to TRBJ1-1; D unclear. Germline-derived CDR1 and CDR2 are SGDLS and YYNGEE. The CDR3 is 16 amino acids. Trimming took off 3 bases at V and 2 bases at J, with 17 bases between the two ends. This CDR3 is CASSGEDRTGNTEAFF. The CDR3 bases are TGTGCCAGCAGCGGGGAGGACCGGACTGGAAACACTGAAGCTTTCTTT.

This clonotype was counted at least ten times. The rearrangement joins TRBV9 to TRBJ2-3; 8 positions match TRBD1. Germline loops: CDR1 SGDLS, CDR2 YYNGEE. This CDR3 is 14 amino acids long. The trim removed 3 bases at V and 5 bases at J, leaving 5 bases unmatched. The CDR3 DNA sequence: TGTGCCAGCAGCGGACAGGGGATCGGAGATACGCAGTATTTT. This sequence encodes CASSGQGIGDTQYF.

This clonotype was seen ten or more times. The chain has TRBV9 and TRBJ2-3; TRBD2 aligns across 14 bases. V lost 3 bases to trimming and J lost 5 bases; unmatched junction nucleotides: 5. Germline V gene sequence: CDR1 SGDLS, CDR2 YYNGEE. The CDR3 totals 16 residues. The CDR3 bases are TGTGCCAGCAGCGCCGGGACTAGCGGGGGACTAGATACGCAGTATTTT. Its protein is CASSAGTSGGLDTQYF.

The table lists this clonotype with many counts. The V and J genes are TRBV9 and TRBJ1-2; possibly TRBD1 for D (5 bases). V was pared by 7 bases and J by 8 bases, with 21 bases between. In germline, CDR1 is SGDLS, CDR2 YYNGEE. The CDR3 consists of 14 residues. CDR3 nucleotides: TGTGCCAGCGGGGCTGGAGTCAACGTCCGCGGCTACACCTTC. Translating gives CASGAGVNVRGYTF.

For the CDR3, the DNA is TGTGCCAGCGTAGGTCAGACAGGGGGCTACGAGCAGTACTTC. Residues: CASVGQTGGYEQYF. This chain joins TRBV9 and TRBJ2-7, with 9 bases lining up with TRBD1. The junction had 8 bases not matched to a gene; V was cut back by 7 bases and J by 3 bases. This CDR3 spans 14 amino acids. Germline V gene lookup returns CDR1 SGDLS and CDR2 YYNGEE.

This clonotype appeared many times. The gene calls are TRBV7-2 and TRBJ2-5; TRBD1 matches at 8 bases. Unmatched junction bases numbered 7, after V lost 1 base and J lost 3 bases. The CDR3 is 16 residues long. Germline V gives CDR1 SGHTA, CDR2 FQGNSA. CDR3 region: CASSLEGRGRKETQYF. CDR3 nucleotide sequence: TGTGCCAGCAGCTTAGAGGGCAGGGGGCGCAAAGAGACCCAGTACTTC. The full variable domain, in which reference TRBV7-2 and TRBJ2-5 provide the parts outside the CDR3, is GAGVSQSPSNKVTEKGKDVELRCDPISGHTALYWYRQSLGQGLEFLIYFQGNSAPDKSGLPSDRFSAERTGGSVSTLTIQRTQQEDSAVYLCASSLEGRGRKETQYFGPGTRLLVL.

Judged by abundance, this clonotype is medium-sized. The chain recombines TRBV9 with TRBJ1-1; the match to TRBD1 covers 8 bases. CDR1 SGDLS and CDR2 YYNGEE come from the germline V gene. The CDR3 has 14 residues. Trimming at V came to 4 bases and at J to 6 bases, leaving 8 bases not matched to a gene. CDR3 bases: TGTGCCAGCAGCATCTCGACAGGGGATGCTGAAGCTTTCTTT. Its translation is CASSISTGDAEAFF.

This clonotype was detected ten times or more. V gene TRBV9 combines with J gene TRBJ1-1; the D gene is possibly TRBD1 (6 bases). Trimming shortened V by 0 bases and J by 3 bases, and 15 bases separated the two germline ends. Germline values: CDR1 SGDLS, CDR2 YYNGEE. The CDR3 covers 16 residues. The CDR3 sequence is CASSVEGTFPHTEAFF. In DNA form, the CDR3 reads TGTGCCAGCAGCGTAGAGGGGACATTTCCTCACACTGAAGCTTTCTTT.

A few counts support this clonotype. The chain combines TRBV9 with TRBJ2-1; unclear D gene. V was pared by 0 bases and J by 6 bases, with 13 bases between. The CDR3 sequence is 15 residues long. Germline CDR1 SGDLS, CDR2 YYNGEE. The CDR3 protein is CASSVGLPGLNEQFF. CDR3 in DNA: TGTGCCAGCAGCGTAGGTTTGCCGGGTCTCAATGAGCAGTTCTTC.

The table lists this clonotype with many counts. The gene calls are TRBV9 and TRBJ1-1, with D possibly being TRBD1 (5 bases). The CDR3 is 15 amino acids. Trimming shortened V by 4 bases and J by 5 bases, and 18 bases separated the two germline ends. The V gene's germline CDR1 is SGDLS and CDR2 YYNGEE. The CDR3 DNA is TGTGCCAGCAGCCCAAGCCCTGGCGGGGGTACTGAAGCTTTCTTT. Translation: CASSPSPGGGTEAFF. The full variable domain, its missing parts supplied by reference TRBV9 and TRBJ1-1, is DSGVTQTPKHLITATGQRVTLRCSPRSGDLSVYWYQQSLDQGLQFLIQYYNGEERAKGNILERFSAQQFPDLHSELNLSSLELGDSALYFCASSPSPGGGTEAFFGQGTRLTVV.

This clonotype was observed many times. The chain combines TRBV9 with TRBJ2-1; D possibly corresponds to TRBD2 (6 bases). This CDR3 is built from 16 residues. V was pared by 3 bases and J by 5 bases, with 18 bases between. The germline V gene has CDR1 SGDLS and CDR2 YYNGEE. The CDR3 DNA follows: TGTGCCAGCAGCGGCAGACTAGGCGCGGATCACAATGAGCAGTTCTTC. It yields the protein CASSGRLGADHNEQFF.

Ten or more counts support this clonotype. The V call is TRBV9, the J call TRBJ2-1, with D uncertain. Germline lookup yields CDR1 SGDLS and CDR2 YYNGEE. CDR3 length: 15 amino acids. Trimming removed 0 bases at V and 0 bases at J, with 7 bases between. The CDR3 DNA sequence: TGTGCCAGCAGCGTAGAGGAGAGCTCCTACAATGAGCAGTTCTTC. Translation gives CASSVEESSYNEQFF.

The sample holds many counts of this clonotype. This rearrangement joins TRBV9 to TRBJ2-6, with 7 bases that match TRBD1. Trimming at V came to 4 bases and at J to 0 bases, leaving 7 bases not matched to a gene. The germline gives CDR1 SGDLS, CDR2 YYNGEE. The CDR3 consists of 17 residues. DNA for the CDR3: TGTGCCAGCAGCACTCGACAGGGAGTCTCTGGGGCCAACGTCCTGACTTTC. Translating gives CASSTRQGVSGANVLTF.

The V gene is TRBV23-1, the J gene TRBJ2-3; D remains ambiguous. TRBV23-1 is treated as an ORF (open reading frame) with a function not yet certain. V was trimmed by 8 bases and J by 7 bases, leaving 10 bases between them. The CDR3 length is 11 residues. CDR3 protein: CASWQQNTQYF. Written as DNA, the CDR3 is TGCGCCAGCTGGCAACAGAATACGCAGTATTTT.

In this sample, this clonotype turned up many times. The chain links TRBV9 to TRBJ2-7; D is possibly TRBD2 (7 bases). V was shortened by 4 bases and J by 6 bases, with 23 bases between the two germline ends. This CDR3 comprises 16 residues. CDR1 is SGDLS, CDR2 YYNGEE, per germline. The CDR3 coding sequence is TGTGCCAGCAGCCCCAGAGGGGGGGGCCTTCAGAGCGAGCAGTACTTC. This gives the protein CASSPRGGGLQSEQYF. Full variable domain (outside the CDR3, taken from reference TRBV9 and TRBJ2-7): DSGVTQTPKHLITATGQRVTLRCSPRSGDLSVYWYQQSLDQGLQFLIQYYNGEERAKGNILERFSAQQFPDLHSELNLSSLELGDSALYFCASSPRGGGLQSEQYFGPGTRLTVT.

This clonotype was seen at least ten times. V and J are TRBV9 and TRBJ2-3; 11 positions match TRBD2. The germline V gene encodes CDR1 SGDLS and CDR2 YYNGEE. The CDR3 covers 16 residues. V shed 3 bases and J 3 bases; nucleotides not matched to a gene: 6. The CDR3 region is CASSAFGLAGTDTQYF. The CDR3, as DNA: TGTGCCAGCAGCGCCTTCGGACTAGCGGGTACAGATACGCAGTATTTT. Full variable domain (rest looked up from reference TRBV9 and TRBJ2-3): DSGVTQTPKHLITATGQRVTLRCSPRSGDLSVYWYQQSLDQGLQFLIQYYNGEERAKGNILERFSAQQFPDLHSELNLSSLELGDSALYFCASSAFGLAGTDTQYFGPGTRLTVL.

In its sample, this clonotype was seen many times. The chain links TRBV9 to TRBJ1-2; D gene uncertain. The CDR3 has 15 amino acids. In germline, CDR1 is SGDLS, CDR2 YYNGEE. V lost 0 bases and J 3 bases, leaving 12 bases between the germline ends. The CDR3 region is CASSVAGSSDYGYTF. For the CDR3, the DNA is TGTGCCAGCAGCGTAGCAGGCAGCTCCGACTATGGCTACACCTTC.